This paragraph covers one T cell receptor beta chain sequence. This sample was included in a study of cytomegalovirus exposure and HLA in healthy donors. The method was immunoSEQ multiplex PCR; TCRdb's version includes in-frame clones alone and lacks a portion of them. This sample has 150,000 to 200,000 clones, with roughly 84% found just once. The germline V gene has CDR1 MGHRA and CDR2 YSYEKL. V lost 4 bases to trimming and J lost 3 bases, with 19 bases between them. This CDR3 comprises 16 residues. The source of this sequence is a man aged 25-40 years in good health and CMV-seropositive. Sequenced: PBMCs. The chain employs TRBV4-1 and TRBJ2-7, with a possible D match to TRBD2 (6 bases). DNA for the CDR3: TGCGCCAGCAGCCGGGGATCCGGGACTGGCCACTACGAGCAGTACTTC. The encoded protein is CASSRGSGTGHYEQYF.